The rows below give T cell receptor beta chains drawn from one sample of a study of blood T cell repertoires in COVID-19. The repertoire was sequenced with immunoSEQ multiplex PCR; TCRdb's copy has only in-frame clones and lacks some. The profile shows approximately 300,000 clones, 70% to 90% of them singletons. The sample consisted of PBMCs or T cells enriched from blood (not recorded which). Receptors originate from a woman in her twenties or thirties who had recovered from COVID-19. CDR3s include the opening cysteine and the closing phenylalanine or tryptophan. Each record gives: CDR3 protein, CDR3 DNA, J gene, clone size, D gene, V gene. The D gene is left open where the match is weak. Part of the rows lack a size; the others show once, few, many or a class for expanded clones.

CASSLGANTEAFF | TGTGCCAGCAGCTTAGGGGCGAACACTGAAGCTTTCTTT | TRBJ1-1 | . | . | TRBV7-3
CASSRSRGSDTQYF | TGTGCCAGCAGCCGGAGTAGGGGGTCAGATACGCAGTATTTT | TRBJ2-3 | . | . | TRBV3-1/TRBV3-2
CASSLGRLAGGQETQYF | TGTGCCAGCAGCTTAGGGAGACTAGCGGGGGGCCAAGAGACCCAGTACTTC | TRBJ2-5 | . | TRBD2 | TRBV7-2
CSAAGGSANYGYTF | TGCAGCGCAGCAGGGGGTTCAGCTAACTATGGCTACACCTTC | TRBJ1-2 | few | TRBD1 | TRBV29-1
CASSAEYMNTEAFF | TGTGCCAGCAGCGCGGAGTACATGAACACTGAAGCTTTCTTT | TRBJ1-1 | . | . | TRBV7-2
CASSSSGWANNEQFF | TGTGCCAGCAGCTCCTCAGGGTGGGCTAACAATGAGCAGTTCTTC | TRBJ2-1 | . | . | TRBV7-3
CASSQDLELGRGRFYEQYF | TGTGCCAGCAGCCAAGATCTTGAGCTTGGGAGGGGGAGATTCTACGAGCAGTACTTC | TRBJ2-7 | . | . | TRBV4-2
CASSLAAEKLFF | TGTGCCAGCAGTTTAGCAGCTGAAAAACTGTTTTTT | TRBJ1-4 | . | . | TRBV12-3/TRBV12-4
CSASDYSNQPQHF | TGCAGTGCTAGTGATTATAGCAATCAGCCCCAGCATTTT | TRBJ1-5 | once | . | TRBV20-1
CAWSVRGSYNSPLHF | TGTGCCTGGAGTGTACGGGGGTCCTATAATTCACCCCTCCACTTT | TRBJ1-6 | . | . | TRBV30
CASSPDGGGNTIYF | TGTGCCAGCAGCCCAGACGGGGGGGGAAACACCATATATTTT | TRBJ1-3 | . | . | TRBV7-2
CSVGTGRDTEAFF | TGCAGCGTGGGGACAGGGCGCGACACTGAAGCTTTCTTT | TRBJ1-1 | . | TRBD1 | TRBV29-1
CASSLGGTTEAFF | TGTGCCAGCAGTTTGGGGGGGACGACTGAAGCTTTCTTT | TRBJ1-1 | . | . | TRBV12-3/TRBV12-4
CASSWGLGQGNSPLHF | TGTGCCAGCAGCTGGGGACTCGGACAGGGCAATTCACCCCTCCACTTT | TRBJ1-6 | . | TRBD1 | TRBV11-2
CASSDPGDYGYTF | TGTGCCAGCAGTGACCCAGGGGACTATGGCTACACCTTC | TRBJ1-2 | . | . | TRBV25-1
CASSETGSTNEKLFF | TGTGCCAGCAGTGAAACAGGGTCGACTAATGAAAAACTGTTTTTT | TRBJ1-4 | . | . | TRBV25-1
CASSLDGGASTEAFF | TGTGCCAGCAGCTTAGACGGGGGAGCGAGCACTGAAGCTTTCTTT | TRBJ1-1 | once | . | TRBV7-9
CASSTGTGNTIYF | TGTGCCAGTAGTACGGGGACTGGAAACACCATATATTTT | TRBJ1-3 | . | . | TRBV19
CASSLAGGHNSPLHF | TGCGCCAGCAGCTTGGCAGGGGGCCATAATTCACCCCTCCACTTT | TRBJ1-6 | . | TRBD1 | TRBV5-1
CASSPQVEKLFF | TGTGCCAGCAGCCCCCAGGTTGAAAAACTGTTTTTT | TRBJ1-4 | once | . | TRBV12-3/TRBV12-4
CASQQGADTGELFF | TGTGCCAGTCAGCAGGGGGCGGATACCGGGGAGCTGTTTTTT | TRBJ2-2 | . | TRBD1 | TRBV19
CASSPPGQGNEQFF | TGCGCCAGCAGCCCGCCGGGACAGGGCAATGAGCAGTTCTTC | TRBJ2-1 | . | TRBD1 | TRBV5-1
CASSSGGWQETQYF | TGTGCCAGCAGTTCGGGGGGGTGGCAAGAGACCCAGTACTTC | TRBJ2-5 | . | TRBD2 | TRBV6-5